This T cell receptor (beta chain) was sequenced in a study of post-analysis software for immune sequencing data. For the study at large: Included courses were relapsing-remitting and secondary progressive multiple sclerosis; progressive-relapsing multiple sclerosis was also included.

V was pared by 4 bases and J by 2 bases, with 5 bases of the junction left unmatched. The CDR3 runs 14 residues. CDR1 SGHRS and CDR2 YFSETQ come from the germline V gene. The authors incorporated unique molecular identifiers into the TCR beta cDNA libraries. It was from roughly 1.1 to 9.2 million T cells that 500,000 to 600,000 cDNA molecules came. TCRdb used MiXCR to reprocess the PCR reads, holding one entry per CDR3 protein. The repertoire has more than 350,000 distinct CDR3 sequences, more than 30% of them found once; the top ten carry less than 10%. Study findings and constraints: Same-batch preparations were strongly co-clustered by F measure. When patients were compared with controls, about five TRBV segments were more frequent, TRBV5-6, TRBV5-1 and TRBV20-1 among them.

Worth noting for this clonotype: As yet, its antigen is unknown. The CDR3 does not close with the conserved phenylalanine or tryptophan, likely indicating a read error.

The chain links TRBV5-1 to TRBJ1-2; 7 nucleotides line up with TRBD1. The sequencing sample was made of blood. The sequence came from a girl aged 2 to 10 with multiple sclerosis. The CDR3 DNA reads as TGCGCCAGCAGCCCCGGGACAGTAAACTATGGCTACACCTGC. As protein: CASSPGTVNYGYTC.